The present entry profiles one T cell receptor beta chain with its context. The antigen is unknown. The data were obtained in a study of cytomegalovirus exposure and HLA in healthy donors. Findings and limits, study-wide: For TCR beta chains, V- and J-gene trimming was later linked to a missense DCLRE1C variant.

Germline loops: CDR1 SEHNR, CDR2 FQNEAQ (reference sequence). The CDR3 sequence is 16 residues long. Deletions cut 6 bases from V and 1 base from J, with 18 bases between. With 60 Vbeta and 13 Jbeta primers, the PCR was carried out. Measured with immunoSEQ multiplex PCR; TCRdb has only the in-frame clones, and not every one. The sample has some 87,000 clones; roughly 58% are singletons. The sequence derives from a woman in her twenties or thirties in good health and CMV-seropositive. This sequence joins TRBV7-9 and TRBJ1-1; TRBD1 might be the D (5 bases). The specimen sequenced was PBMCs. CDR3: CASRQRDPGTNTEAFF. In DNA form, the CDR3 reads TGTGCCAGCAGGCAGCGGGACCCGGGGACGAACACTGAAGCTTTCTTT.